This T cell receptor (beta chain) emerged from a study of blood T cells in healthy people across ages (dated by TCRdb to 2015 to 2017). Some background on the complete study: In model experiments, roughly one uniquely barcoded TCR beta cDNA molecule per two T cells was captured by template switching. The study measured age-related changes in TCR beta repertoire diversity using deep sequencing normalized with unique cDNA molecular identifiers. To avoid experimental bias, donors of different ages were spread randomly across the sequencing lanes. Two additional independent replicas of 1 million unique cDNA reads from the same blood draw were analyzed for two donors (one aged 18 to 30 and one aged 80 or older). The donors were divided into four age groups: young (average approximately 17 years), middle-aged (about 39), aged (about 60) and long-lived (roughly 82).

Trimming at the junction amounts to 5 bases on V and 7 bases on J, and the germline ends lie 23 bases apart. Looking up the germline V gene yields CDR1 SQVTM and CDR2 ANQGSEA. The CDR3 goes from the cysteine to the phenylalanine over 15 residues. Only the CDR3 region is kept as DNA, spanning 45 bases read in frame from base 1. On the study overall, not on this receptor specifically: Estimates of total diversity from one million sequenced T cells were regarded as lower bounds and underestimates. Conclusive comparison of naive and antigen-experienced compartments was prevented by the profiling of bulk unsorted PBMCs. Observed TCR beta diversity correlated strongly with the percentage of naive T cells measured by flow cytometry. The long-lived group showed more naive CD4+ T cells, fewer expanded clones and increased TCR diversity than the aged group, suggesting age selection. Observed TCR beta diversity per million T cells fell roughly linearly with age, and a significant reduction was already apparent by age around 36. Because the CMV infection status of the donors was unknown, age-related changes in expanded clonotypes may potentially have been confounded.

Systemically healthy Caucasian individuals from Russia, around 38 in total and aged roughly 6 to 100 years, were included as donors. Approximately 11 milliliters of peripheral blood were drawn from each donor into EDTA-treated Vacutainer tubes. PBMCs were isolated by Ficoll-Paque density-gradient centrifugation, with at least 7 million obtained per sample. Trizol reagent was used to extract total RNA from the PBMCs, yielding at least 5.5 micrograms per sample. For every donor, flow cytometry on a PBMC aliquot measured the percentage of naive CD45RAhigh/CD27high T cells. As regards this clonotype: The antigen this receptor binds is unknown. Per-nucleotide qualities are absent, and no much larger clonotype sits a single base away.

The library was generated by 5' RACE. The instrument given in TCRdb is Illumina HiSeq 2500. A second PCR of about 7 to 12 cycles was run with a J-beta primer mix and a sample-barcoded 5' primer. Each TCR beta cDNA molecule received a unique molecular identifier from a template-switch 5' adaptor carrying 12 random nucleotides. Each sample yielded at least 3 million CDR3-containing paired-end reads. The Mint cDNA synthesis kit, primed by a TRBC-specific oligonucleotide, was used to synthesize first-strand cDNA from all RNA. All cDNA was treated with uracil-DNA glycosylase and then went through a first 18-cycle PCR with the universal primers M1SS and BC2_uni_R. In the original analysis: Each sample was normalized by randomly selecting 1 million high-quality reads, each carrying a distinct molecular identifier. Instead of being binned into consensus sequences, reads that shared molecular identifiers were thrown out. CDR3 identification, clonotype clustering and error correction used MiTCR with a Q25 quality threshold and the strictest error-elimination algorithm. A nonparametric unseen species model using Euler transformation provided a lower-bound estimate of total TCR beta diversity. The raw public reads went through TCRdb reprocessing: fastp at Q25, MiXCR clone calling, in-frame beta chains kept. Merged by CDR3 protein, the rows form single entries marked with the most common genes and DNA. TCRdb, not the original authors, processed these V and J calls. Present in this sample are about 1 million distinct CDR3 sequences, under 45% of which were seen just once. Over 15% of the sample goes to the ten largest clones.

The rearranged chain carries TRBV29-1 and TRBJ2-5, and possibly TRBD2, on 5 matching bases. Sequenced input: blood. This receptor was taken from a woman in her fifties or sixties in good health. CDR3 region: CSVPIRPGTEGTQYF. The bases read TGCAGCGTTCCCATCAGGCCAGGCACAGAGGGGACCCAGTACTTC.